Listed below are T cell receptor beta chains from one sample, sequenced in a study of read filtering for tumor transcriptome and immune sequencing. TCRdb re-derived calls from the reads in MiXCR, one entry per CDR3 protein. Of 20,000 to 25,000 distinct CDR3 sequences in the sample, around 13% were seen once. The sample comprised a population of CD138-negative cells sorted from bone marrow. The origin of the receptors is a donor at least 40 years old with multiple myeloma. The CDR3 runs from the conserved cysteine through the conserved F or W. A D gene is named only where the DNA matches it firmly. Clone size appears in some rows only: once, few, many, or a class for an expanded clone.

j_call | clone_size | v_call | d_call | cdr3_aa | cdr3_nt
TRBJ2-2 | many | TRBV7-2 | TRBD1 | CASSRRAGGYTGELFF | TGTGCCAGCAGCCGAAGGGCAGGGGGCTACACCGGGGAGCTGTTTTTT
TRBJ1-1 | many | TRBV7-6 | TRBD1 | CASSPGTGGYTEAFF | TGTGCCAGCAGCCCAGGGACAGGGGGATACACTGAAGCTTTCTTT
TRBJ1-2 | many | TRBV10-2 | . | CASKGDRFGYGYTF | TGCGCCAGCAAAGGAGACAGGTTCGGCTATGGCTACACCTTC
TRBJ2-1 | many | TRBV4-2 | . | CASSQGEQALGMQFF | TGTGCCAGCAGCCAAGGGGAACAGGCCCTGGGTATGCAGTTCTTC
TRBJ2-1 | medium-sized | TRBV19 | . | CASSIWFTEDGSYNEQFF | TGTGCCAGTAGTATTTGGTTTACAGAGGATGGGTCCTACAATGAGCAGTTCTTC
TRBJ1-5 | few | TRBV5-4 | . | CASSSDTGNQPQHF | TGTGCCAGCAGCTCGGATACAGGGAATCAGCCCCAGCATTTT
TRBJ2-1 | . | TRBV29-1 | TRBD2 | CSATSGGAHEQFF | TGCAGCGCAACTAGCGGGGGGGCCCATGAGCAGTTCTTC
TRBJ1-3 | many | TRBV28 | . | CASTRISGNTIYF | TGTGCCAGCACCCGCATCTCTGGAAACACCATATATTTT
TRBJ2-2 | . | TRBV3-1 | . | CASRKEYTGELFF | TGTGCCAGCAGGAAGGAATACACCGGGGAGCTGTTTTTT
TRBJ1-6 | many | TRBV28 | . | CASSRDNSPLHF | TGTGCCAGCAGCCGCGATAATTCACCCCTCCACTTT
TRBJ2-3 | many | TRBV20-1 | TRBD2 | CSAAGGPGYDTDTQYF | TGCAGTGCGGCGGGAGGGCCAGGATACGACACAGATACGCAGTATTTT
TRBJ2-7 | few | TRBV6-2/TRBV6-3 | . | CASSLRAGGAYEQYF | TGTGCCAGCAGCCTACGGGCGGGTGGGGCCTACGAGCAGTACTTC
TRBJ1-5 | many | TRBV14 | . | CASSQGGHNQPQHF | TGTGCCAGCAGCCAGGGGGGTCACAATCAGCCCCAGCATTTT
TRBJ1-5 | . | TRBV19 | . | CASTPDGSRQPQHF | TGTGCCAGTACCCCCGACGGATCTAGGCAGCCCCAGCATTTT
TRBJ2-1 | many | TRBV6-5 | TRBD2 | CASRLGTSDYNEQFF | TGTGCCAGCAGGCTCGGGACTAGCGATTACAATGAGCAGTTCTTC